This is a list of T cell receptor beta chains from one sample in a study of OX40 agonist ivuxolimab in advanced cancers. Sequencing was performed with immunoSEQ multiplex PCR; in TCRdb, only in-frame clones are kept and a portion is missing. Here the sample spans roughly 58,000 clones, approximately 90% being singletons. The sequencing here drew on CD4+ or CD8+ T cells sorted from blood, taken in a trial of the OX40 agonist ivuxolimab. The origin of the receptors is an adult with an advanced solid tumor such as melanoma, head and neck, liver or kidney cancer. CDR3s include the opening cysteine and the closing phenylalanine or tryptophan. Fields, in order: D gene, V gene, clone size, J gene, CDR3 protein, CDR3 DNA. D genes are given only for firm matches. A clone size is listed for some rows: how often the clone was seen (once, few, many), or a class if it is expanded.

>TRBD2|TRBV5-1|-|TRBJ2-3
CASSAQRGLDTQYF
TGCGCCAGCAGCGCTCAGCGGGGGTTAGATACGCAGTATTTT
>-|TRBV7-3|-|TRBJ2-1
CASSLQGNNEQFF
TGTGCCAGCAGCTTACAAGGGAATAATGAGCAGTTCTTC
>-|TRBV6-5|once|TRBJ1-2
CASSQTGSFNYGYTF
TGTGCCAGCAGCCAGACAGGATCATTTAACTATGGCTACACCTTC
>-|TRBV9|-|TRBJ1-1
CASSVGPTQGAEAFF
TGTGCCAGCAGCGTAGGCCCGACCCAAGGCGCTGAAGCTTTCTTT
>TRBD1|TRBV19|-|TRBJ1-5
CASRQWDRGQQPQHF
TGTGCCAGTAGACAATGGGACAGGGGGCAGCAGCCCCAGCATTTT
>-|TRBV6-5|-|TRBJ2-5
CASSPGRTQYF
TGTGCCAGCAGTCCAGGGAGGACCCAGTACTTC
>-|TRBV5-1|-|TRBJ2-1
CASSLGTASSYNEQFF
TGCGCCAGCAGCTTGGGGACGGCAAGCTCCTACAATGAGCAGTTCTTC
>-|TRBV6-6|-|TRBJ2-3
CASSYPGLVDTQYF
TGTGCCAGCAGTTACCCTGGCCTAGTAGATACGCAGTATTTT
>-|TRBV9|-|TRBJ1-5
CASSPTGGAHQPQHF
TGTGCCAGCAGCCCGACCGGGGGCGCTCATCAGCCCCAGCATTTT
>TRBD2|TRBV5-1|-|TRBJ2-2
CASSFSGGNTGELFF
TGCGCCAGCAGCTTTAGCGGGGGGAACACCGGGGAGCTGTTTTTT
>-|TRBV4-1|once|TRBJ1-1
CASSQDPMTGEAFF
TGCGCCAGCAGCCAAGATCCAATGACGGGAGAAGCTTTCTTT
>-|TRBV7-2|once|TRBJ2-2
CASSRHLTELFF
TGTGCCAGCAGCCGCCATCTTACGGAGCTGTTTTTT
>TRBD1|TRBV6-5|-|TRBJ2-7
CASSRQGPSYEQYF
TGTGCCAGCAGTAGACAGGGGCCCTCCTACGAGCAGTACTTC
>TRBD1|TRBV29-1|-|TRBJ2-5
CSVESGTGGTQYF
TGCAGCGTTGAATCGGGTACAGGGGGGACCCAGTACTTC
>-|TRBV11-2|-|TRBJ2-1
CASSLGLNEQFF
TGTGCCAGCAGCTTAGGTCTCAATGAGCAGTTCTTC
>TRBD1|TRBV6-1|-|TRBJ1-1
CASSPGQGARTEAFF
TGTGCCAGCAGTCCGGGACAGGGGGCAAGGACTGAAGCTTTCTTT
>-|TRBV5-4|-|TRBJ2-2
CASSPDGGELFF
TGTGCCAGCAGTCCAGACGGGGGGGAGCTGTTTTTT
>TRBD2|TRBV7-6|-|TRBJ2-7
CASSLAGGANEQYF
TGTGCCAGCAGCTTAGCCGGGGGGGCGAACGAGCAGTACTTC
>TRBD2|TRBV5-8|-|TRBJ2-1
CASSFTSGRAGEQFF
TGTGCCAGCAGCTTCACTAGCGGGAGGGCTGGTGAGCAGTTCTTC
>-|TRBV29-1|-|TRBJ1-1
CSARDAENTEAFF
TGCAGCGCCCGGGACGCAGAGAACACTGAAGCTTTCTTT
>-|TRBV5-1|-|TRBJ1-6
CASSLAFQGSPLHF
TGCGCCAGCAGCTTGGCATTTCAGGGTTCACCCCTCCACTTT
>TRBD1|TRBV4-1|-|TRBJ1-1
CASSQRQGRNTEAFF
TGCGCCAGCAGCCAGAGACAGGGGAGAAACACTGAAGCTTTCTTT
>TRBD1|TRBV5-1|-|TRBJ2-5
CASSGGTGGETQYF
TGCGCCAGCAGCGGCGGGACAGGGGGAGAGACCCAGTACTTC
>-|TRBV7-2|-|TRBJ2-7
CASSLMSTLSYEQYF
TGTGCCAGCAGCTTAATGAGCACCCTTTCCTACGAGCAGTACTTC
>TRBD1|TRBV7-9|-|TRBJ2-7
CASNTLVGQGSYEQYF
TGTGCCAGCAATACCTTAGTCGGACAGGGCTCCTACGAGCAGTACTTC
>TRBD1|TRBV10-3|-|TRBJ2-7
CAISAGQGGYEQYF
TGTGCCATCAGTGCGGGACAGGGGGGATACGAGCAGTACTTC
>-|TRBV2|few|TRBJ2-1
CASSDWEYNEQFF
TGTGCCAGCAGTGATTGGGAATACAATGAGCAGTTCTTC
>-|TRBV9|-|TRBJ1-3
CASSVGGNTIYF
TGTGCCAGCAGCGTAGGTGGAAACACCATATATTTT
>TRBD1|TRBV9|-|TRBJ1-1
CASSATTGGDTEAFF
TGTGCCAGCAGCGCTACGACAGGGGGCGACACTGAAGCTTTCTTT
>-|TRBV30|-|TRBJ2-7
CAWTPVTVDYEQYF
TGTGCCTGGACCCCGGTGACGGTTGACTACGAGCAGTACTTC
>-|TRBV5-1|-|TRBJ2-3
CASSAGFPDTQYF
TGCGCCAGCAGCGCTGGGTTTCCGGATACGCAGTATTTT
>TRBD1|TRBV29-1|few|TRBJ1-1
CSVRTGMNTEAFF
TGCAGCGTTAGGACAGGGATGAACACTGAAGCTTTCTTT
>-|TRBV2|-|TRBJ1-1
CASSDLGGGTEAFF
TGTGCCAGCAGTGACCTTGGGGGGGGCACTGAAGCTTTCTTT
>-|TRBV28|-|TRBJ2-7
CASRAGQAYEQYF
TGTGCCAGCAGGGCGGGACAAGCCTACGAGCAGTACTTC
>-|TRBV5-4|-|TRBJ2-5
CASRGEETQYF
TGTGCCAGCAGAGGGGAAGAGACCCAGTACTTC
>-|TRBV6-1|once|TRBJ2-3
CASSRASTDTQYF
TGTGCCAGCAGCAGGGCTAGCACAGATACGCAGTATTTT
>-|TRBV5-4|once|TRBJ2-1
CASSSPKGNPGDEQFF
TGTGCCAGCAGCTCGCCCAAGGGCAACCCGGGGGATGAGCAGTTCTTC
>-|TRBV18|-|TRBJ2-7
CASSPGTYLNYEQYF
TGTGCCAGCTCACCAGGGACTTACTTAAACTACGAGCAGTACTTC
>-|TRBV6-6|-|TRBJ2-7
CASSDRTTYEQYF
TGTGCCAGCAGCGACAGGACAACCTACGAGCAGTACTTC
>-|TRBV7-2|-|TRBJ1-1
CASSIEYTEAFF
TGTGCCAGCAGCATAGAATACACTGAAGCTTTCTTT
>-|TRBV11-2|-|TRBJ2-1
CASRGGGDQQSYNEQFF
TGTGCCAGCAGGGGAGGAGGGGACCAGCAATCCTACAATGAGCAGTTCTTC
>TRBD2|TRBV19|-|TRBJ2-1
CASSRSGGEDEQFF
TGTGCCAGTAGTCGGAGCGGGGGGGAAGATGAGCAGTTCTTC
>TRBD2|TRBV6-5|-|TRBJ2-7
CASSRTSGKGYEQYF
TGTGCCAGCAGCCGGACTAGCGGGAAGGGCTACGAGCAGTACTTC
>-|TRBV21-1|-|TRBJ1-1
CASSTTGHRERNTEAFF
TGTGCCAGCAGCACCACAGGCCATCGGGAACGTAACACTGAAGCTTTCTTT
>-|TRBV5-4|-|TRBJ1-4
CASSLDAEPNEKLFF
TGTGCCAGCAGCTTGGATGCAGAACCTAATGAAAAACTGTTTTTT
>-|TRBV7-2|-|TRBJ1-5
CASSLEVWSGQPQHF
TGTGCCAGCAGCTTAGAGGTGTGGTCGGGTCAGCCCCAGCATTTT
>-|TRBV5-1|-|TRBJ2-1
CASRSSGDNEQFF
TGCGCCAGCAGGAGCTCAGGGGACAATGAGCAGTTCTTC
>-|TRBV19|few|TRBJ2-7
CASSSSGANSYEQYF
TGTGCCAGTAGTAGCTCGGGGGCGAACTCCTACGAGCAGTACTTC
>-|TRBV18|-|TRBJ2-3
CASSTGPGTDTQYF
TGTGCCAGCTCGACCGGGCCCGGCACAGATACGCAGTATTTT
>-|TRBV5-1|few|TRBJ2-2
CASSSQRTSTGELFF
TGCGCCAGCAGCTCCCAGAGGACTTCCACCGGGGAGCTGTTTTTT
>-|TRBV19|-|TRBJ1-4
CASSVGREKLFF
TGTGCCAGTAGCGTGGGAAGGGAAAAACTGTTTTTT
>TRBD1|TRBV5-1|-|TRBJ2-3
CASSRTGGTSDTQYF
TGCGCCAGCAGCCGGACAGGGGGCACTTCGGATACGCAGTATTTT
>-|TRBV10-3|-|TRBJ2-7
CAIRNGSSYEQYF
TGTGCCATCAGGAACGGAAGCTCCTACGAGCAGTACTTC
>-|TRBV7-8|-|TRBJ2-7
CASSESRGEQYF
TGTGCCAGCAGCGAAAGCAGGGGCGAGCAGTACTTC